This T cell receptor (beta chain) is from a study of type 1 regulatory T cells. Study-wide findings and caveats: Tr1 cells had a more restricted TCR repertoire than non-Tr1 cells.

TCRdb re-analysed the reads in MiXCR, keeping a single row per CDR3 protein. The profile shows around 64,000 distinct CDR3 sequences, under 25% of them singletons. This clonotype was seen more than once but under ten times. Its antigen remains unidentified. V dropped 6 bases and J dropped 6 bases, with 11 bases sitting between them. CDR1 is SQVTM and CDR2 is ANQGSEA in the germline V gene. The CDR3 has 11 amino acids. This sequence originates from a human donor in good health. The specimen sequenced was cultured type 1 regulatory T (Tr1) cells, either the whole culture or a sorted fraction (not recorded which). The chain employs TRBV29-1 and TRBJ1-2, with D tentatively TRBD1 (6 bases). Here the CDR3 reads CSVGTTHGYTF. CDR3 nucleotides: TGCAGCGTCGGGACAACCCATGGCTACACCTTC.